The sample holds one count of the clone carrying this TCR beta chain. Its antigen is not known. This record belongs to a study of cytomegalovirus exposure and HLA in healthy donors. In the PCR, 60 Vbeta and 13 Jbeta primers were used. TCRdb keeps only in-frame clones here, not all; method: immunoSEQ multiplex PCR. The table records about 160,000 clones, roughly 76% of them present only once. General study points: Analysis was performed later, and it showed HLA-associated TCR beta chains to be more clonally expanded than equally common others. Associated with cytomegalovirus, according to the listing, were around 170 TCR beta chains.

From germline, CDR1 is LGHNA and CDR2 YNFKEQ. After removal of 4 bases from V and 8 bases from J, the junction contained 7 bases not matched to a gene. The CDR3 covers 14 residues. This TCR derives from a woman aged 45 to 65 in good health and CMV-seronegative. The sequencing sample was made of PBMCs. The chain links TRBV4-2 to TRBJ1-3, with 8 bases fitting TRBD1. CDR3 bases: TGTGCCAGCAGCCGCGACAGGGGCGCAGACACCATATATTTT. This codes for CASSRDRGADTIYF.